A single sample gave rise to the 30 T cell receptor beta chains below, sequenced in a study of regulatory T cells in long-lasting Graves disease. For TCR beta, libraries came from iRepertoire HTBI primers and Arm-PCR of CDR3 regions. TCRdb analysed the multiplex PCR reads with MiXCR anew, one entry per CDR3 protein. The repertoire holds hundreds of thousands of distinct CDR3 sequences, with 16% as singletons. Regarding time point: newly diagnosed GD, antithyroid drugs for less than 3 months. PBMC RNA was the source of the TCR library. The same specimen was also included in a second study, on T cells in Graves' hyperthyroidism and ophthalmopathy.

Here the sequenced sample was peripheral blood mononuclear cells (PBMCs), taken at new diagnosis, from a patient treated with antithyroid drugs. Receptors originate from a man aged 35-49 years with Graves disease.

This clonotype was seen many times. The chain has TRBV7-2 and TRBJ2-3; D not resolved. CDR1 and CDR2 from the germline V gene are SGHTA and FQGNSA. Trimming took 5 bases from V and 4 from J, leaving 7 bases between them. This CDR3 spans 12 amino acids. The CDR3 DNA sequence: TGTGCCAGCAGCGCTCCGCCAGATACGCAGTATTTT. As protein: CASSAPPDTQYF.

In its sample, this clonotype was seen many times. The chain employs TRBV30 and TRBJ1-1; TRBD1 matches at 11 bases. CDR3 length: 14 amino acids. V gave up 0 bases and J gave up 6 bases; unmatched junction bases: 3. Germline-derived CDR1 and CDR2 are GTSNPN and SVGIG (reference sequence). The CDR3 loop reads CAWSVGDRGSEAFF. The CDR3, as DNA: TGTGCCTGGAGTGTAGGGGACAGGGGGTCTGAAGCTTTCTTT.

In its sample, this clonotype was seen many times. The CDR3 DNA is TGTGCCAGCAGCCCAAGGGGCAGCGGCAATCAGCCCCAGCATTTT. Translating it yields CASSPRGSGNQPQHF. This chain links TRBV7-9 with TRBJ1-5, with D maybe TRBD1 (5 bases). Trimming took off 5 bases at V and 2 bases at J, with 13 bases between the two ends. The CDR3 has 15 residues. Germline CDR1 reads SEHNR; CDR2 reads FQNEAQ (reference sequence). The full variable domain, rest sourced from reference TRBV7-9 and TRBJ1-5, is DTGVSQNPRHKITKRGQNVTFRCDPISEHNRLYWYRQTLGQGPEFLTYFQNEAQLEKSRLLSDRFSAERPKGSFSTLEIQRTEQGDSAMYLCASSPRGSGNQPQHFGDGTRLSIL.

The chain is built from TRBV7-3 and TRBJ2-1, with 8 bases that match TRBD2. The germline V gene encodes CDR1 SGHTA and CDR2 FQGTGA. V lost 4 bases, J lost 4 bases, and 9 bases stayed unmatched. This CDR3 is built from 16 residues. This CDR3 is CASSSPATSVYNEQFF. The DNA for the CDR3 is TGTGCCAGCAGCTCCCCCGCGACTAGCGTTTACAATGAGCAGTTCTTC.

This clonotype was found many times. The chain's CDR3 is CASSDVGGGATDTQYF. The DNA for the CDR3 is TGTGCCAGCAGTGATGTGGGCGGGGGGGCCACAGATACGCAGTATTTT. The chain joins TRBV2 to TRBJ2-3, with TRBD2 identical over 9 bases. The length of the CDR3 is 16 residues. Germline V lookup: CDR1 SNHLY, CDR2 FYNNEI. With V trimmed by 3 bases and J by 2 bases, 6 bases remained unmatched.

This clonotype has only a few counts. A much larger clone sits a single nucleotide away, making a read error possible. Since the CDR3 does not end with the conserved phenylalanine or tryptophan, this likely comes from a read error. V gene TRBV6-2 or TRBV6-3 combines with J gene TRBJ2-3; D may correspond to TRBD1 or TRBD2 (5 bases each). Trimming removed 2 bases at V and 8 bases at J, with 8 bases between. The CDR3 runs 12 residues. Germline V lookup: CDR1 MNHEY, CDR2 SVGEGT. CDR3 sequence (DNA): TGTGCCAGCAGTTACGCGAGGGGTACGCAGTATCTT. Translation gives CASSYARGTQYL.

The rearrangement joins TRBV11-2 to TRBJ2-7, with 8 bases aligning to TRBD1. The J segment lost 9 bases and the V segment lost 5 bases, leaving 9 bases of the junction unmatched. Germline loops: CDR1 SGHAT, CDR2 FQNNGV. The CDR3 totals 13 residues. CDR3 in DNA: TGTGCCAGCAGCAGAAAGGGACAGGCTGGGCAGTACTTC. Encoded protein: CASSRKGQAGQYF. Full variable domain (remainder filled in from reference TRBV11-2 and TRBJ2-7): EAGVAQSPRYKIIEKRQSVAFWCNPISGHATLYWYQQILGQGPKLLIQFQNNGVVDDSQLPKDRFSAERLKGVDSTLKIQPAKLEDSAVYLCASSRKGQAGQYFGPGTRLTVT.

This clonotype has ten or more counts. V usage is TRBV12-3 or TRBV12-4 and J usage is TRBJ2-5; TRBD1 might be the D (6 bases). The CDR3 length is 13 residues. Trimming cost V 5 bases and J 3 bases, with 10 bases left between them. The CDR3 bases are TGTGCCAGCAGTGCTTACAGGGAAGAGACCCAGTACTTC. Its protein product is CASSAYREETQYF.

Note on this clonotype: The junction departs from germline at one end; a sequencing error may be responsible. The CDR3 DNA reads TGCGCCAGCAGCCCACTAGCGGACTCCTTCTACGAGCAGTACTTC. Translating gives CASSPLADSFYEQYF. The chain joins TRBV7-2 to TRBJ2-7; 8 nucleotides align to TRBD2. Germline V gene sequence: CDR1 SGHTA, CDR2 FQGNSA. The CDR3 has 15 amino acids.

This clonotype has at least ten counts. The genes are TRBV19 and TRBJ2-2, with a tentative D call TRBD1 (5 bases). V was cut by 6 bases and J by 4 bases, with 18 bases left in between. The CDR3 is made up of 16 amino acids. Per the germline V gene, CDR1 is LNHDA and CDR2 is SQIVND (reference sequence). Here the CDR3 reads CASRSPYRRGTGELFF. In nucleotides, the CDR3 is TGTGCCAGTAGAAGTCCCTACAGGAGAGGCACCGGGGAGCTGTTTTTT.

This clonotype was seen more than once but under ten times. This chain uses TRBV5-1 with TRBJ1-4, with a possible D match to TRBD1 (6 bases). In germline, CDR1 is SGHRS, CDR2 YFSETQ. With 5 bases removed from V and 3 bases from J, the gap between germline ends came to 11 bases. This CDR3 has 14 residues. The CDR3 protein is CASREQGANEKLFF. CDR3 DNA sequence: TGCGCCAGCAGAGAACAGGGCGCTAATGAAAAACTGTTTTTT. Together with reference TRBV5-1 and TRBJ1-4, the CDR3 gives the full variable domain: KAGVTQTPRYLIKTRGQQVTLSCSPISGHRSVSWYQQTPGQGLQFLFEYFSETQRNKGNFPGRFSGRQFSNSRSEMNVSTLELGDSALYLCASREQGANEKLFFGSGTQLSVL.

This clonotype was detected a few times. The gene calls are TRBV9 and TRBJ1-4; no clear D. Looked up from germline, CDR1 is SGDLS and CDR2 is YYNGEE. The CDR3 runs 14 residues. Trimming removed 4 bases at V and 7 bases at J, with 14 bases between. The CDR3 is CASSPSRNREKLFF. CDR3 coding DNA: TGTGCCAGCAGCCCCTCAAGGAACCGTGAAAAACTGTTTTTT.

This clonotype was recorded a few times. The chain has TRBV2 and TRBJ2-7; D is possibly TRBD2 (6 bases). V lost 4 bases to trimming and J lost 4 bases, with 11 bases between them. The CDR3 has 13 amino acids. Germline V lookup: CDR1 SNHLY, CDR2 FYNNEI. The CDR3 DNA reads TGTGCCAGCAGTGGGAGGGCCCGGTACGAGCAGTACTTC. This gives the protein CASSGRARYEQYF.

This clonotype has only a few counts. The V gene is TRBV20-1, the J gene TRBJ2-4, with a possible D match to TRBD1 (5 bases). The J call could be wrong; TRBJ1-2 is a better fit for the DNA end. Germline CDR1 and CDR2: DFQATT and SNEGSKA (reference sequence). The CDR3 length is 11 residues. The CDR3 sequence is CSATGPYGYTF. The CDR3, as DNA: TGCAGTGCTACGGGGCCCTATGGCTACACCTTC.

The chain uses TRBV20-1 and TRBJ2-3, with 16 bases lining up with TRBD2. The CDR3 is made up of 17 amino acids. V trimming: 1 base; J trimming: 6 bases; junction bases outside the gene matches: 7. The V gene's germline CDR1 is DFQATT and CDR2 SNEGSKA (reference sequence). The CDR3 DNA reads TGCAGTGCTAGAGGGGAAGGGACTAGCGGGGGGGTCGATACGCAGTATTTT. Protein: CSARGEGTSGGVDTQYF.

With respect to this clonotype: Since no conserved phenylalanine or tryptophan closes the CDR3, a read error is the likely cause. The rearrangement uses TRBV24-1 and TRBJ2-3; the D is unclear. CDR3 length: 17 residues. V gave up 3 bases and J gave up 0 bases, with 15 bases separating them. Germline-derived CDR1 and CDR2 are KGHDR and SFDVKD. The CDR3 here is CATSDPGRITSTDTQYL. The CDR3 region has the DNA TGTGCCACCAGTGATCCCGGACGGATTACTAGCACAGATACGCAGTATCTT.

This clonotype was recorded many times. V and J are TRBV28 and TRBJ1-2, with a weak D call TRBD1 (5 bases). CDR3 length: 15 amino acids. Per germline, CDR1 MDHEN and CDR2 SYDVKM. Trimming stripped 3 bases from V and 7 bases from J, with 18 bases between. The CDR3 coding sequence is TGTGCCAGCAGTTTCACAACCGGGACGAAGTCTGGCTACACCTTC. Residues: CASSFTTGTKSGYTF.

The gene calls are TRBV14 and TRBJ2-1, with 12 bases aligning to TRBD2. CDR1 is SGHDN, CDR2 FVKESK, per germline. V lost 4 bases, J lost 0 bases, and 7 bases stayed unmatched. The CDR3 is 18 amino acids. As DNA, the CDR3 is TGTGCCAGCAGCCCCCTCCTACTAGCGGGGGGCTCCTACAATGAGCAGTTCTTC. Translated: CASSPLLLAGGSYNEQFF.

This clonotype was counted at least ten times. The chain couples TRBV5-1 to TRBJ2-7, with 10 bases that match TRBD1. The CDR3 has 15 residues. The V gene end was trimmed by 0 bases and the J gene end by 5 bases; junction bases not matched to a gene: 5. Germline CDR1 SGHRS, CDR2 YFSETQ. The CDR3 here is CASSLAGTGADEQYF. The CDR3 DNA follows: TGCGCCAGCAGCTTGGCCGGGACAGGGGCCGACGAGCAGTACTTC.

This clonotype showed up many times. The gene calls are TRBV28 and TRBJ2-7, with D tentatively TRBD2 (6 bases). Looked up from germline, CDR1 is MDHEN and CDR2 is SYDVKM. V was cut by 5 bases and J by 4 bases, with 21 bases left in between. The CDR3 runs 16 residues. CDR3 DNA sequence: TGTGCCAGCAGTCACACAGGTGGAGGGTCCTTTTACGAGCAGTACTTC. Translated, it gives CASSHTGGGSFYEQYF.

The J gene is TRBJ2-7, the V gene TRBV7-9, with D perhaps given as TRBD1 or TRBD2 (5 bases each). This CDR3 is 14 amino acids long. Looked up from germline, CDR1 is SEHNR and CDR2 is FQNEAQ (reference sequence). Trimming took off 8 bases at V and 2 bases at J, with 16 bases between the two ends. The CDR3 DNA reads TGTGCCAGCGAGGGCAGGGTGAGCCCCTACGAGCAGTACTTC. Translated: CASEGRVSPYEQYF.

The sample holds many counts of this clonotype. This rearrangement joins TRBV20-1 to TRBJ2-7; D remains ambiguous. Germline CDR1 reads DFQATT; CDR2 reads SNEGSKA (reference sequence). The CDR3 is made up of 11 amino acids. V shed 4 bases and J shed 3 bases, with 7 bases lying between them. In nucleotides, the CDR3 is TGCAGTGCTAAACGGGTCTACGAGCAGTACTTC. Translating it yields CSAKRVYEQYF.

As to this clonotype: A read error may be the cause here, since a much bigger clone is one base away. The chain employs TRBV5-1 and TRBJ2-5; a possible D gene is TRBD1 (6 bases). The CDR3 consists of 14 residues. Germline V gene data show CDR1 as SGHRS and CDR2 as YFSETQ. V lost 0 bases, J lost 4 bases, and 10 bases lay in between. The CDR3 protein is CASSLVTGPETQYF. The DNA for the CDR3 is TGCGCCAGCAGCTTGGTAACAGGGCCAGAGACCCAGTACTTC.

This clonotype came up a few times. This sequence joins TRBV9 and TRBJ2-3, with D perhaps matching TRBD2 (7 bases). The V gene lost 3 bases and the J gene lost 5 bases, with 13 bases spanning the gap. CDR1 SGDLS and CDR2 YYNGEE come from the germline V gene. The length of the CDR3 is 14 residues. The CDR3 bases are TGTGCCAGCAGCGAGGGGGGGGGCCAAGATACGCAGTATTTT. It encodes CASSEGGGQDTQYF.

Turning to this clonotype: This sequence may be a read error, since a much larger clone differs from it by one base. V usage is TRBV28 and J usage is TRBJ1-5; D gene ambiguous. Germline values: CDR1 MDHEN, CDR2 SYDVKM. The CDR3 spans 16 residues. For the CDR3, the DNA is TGTGCCAGCAGCCAAGGCCGACGGTATAGCAATCAGCCCCGGCATTTT. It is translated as CASSQGRRYSNQPRHF.

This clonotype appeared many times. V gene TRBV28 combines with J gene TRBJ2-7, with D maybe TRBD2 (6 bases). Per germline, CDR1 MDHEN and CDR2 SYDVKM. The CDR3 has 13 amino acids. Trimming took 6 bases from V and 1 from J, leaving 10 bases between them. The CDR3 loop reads CASRLAGSYEQYF. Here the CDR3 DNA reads TGTGCCAGCAGACTAGCTGGTTCCTACGAGCAGTACTTC.

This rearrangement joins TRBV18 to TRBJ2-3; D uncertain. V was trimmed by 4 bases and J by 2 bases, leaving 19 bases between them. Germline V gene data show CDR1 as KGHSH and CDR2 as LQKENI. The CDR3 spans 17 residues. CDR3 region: CASSRSQAGYNTDTQYF. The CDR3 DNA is TGTGCCAGCTCACGCAGTCAGGCAGGCTATAACACAGATACGCAGTATTTT.

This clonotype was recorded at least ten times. In DNA form, the CDR3 reads TGCGCCAGCAGCCGGACAGGCCGTAACTACAATGAGCAGTTCTTC. This codes for CASSRTGRNYNEQFF. The genes are TRBV5-1 and TRBJ2-1; 7 positions agree with TRBD1. V dropped 4 bases and J dropped 3; count of bases not matched to a gene: 7. Germline V gene lookup returns CDR1 SGHRS and CDR2 YFSETQ. The CDR3 runs to 15 residues.

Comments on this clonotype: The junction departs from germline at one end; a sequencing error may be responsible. The CDR3 DNA follows: TGTGCCAGCAGCCAAGATTCCCACAGGGTCACTGAAGCTTTCTTT. Translation: CASSQDSHRVTEAFF. The chain recombines TRBV4-1 with TRBJ1-1; possible D gene TRBD1, 6 bases. Germline V gene sequence: CDR1 MGHRA, CDR2 YSYEKL. The CDR3 is 15 amino acids.

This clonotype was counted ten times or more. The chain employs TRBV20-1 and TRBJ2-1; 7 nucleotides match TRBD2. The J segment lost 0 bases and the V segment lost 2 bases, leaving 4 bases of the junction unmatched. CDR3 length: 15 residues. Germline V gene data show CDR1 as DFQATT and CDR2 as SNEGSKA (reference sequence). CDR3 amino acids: CSARPAGSSYNEQFF. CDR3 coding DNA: TGCAGTGCTAGACCAGCGGGGAGCTCCTACAATGAGCAGTTCTTC.